Shown below are 25 T cell receptor beta chains from a single sample sequenced in a study of CD8 T cells in Susac syndrome. Random hexamers were used to reverse transcribe roughly 0.5 to 1 ug of RNA. TCRdb recomputed calls from the immunoSEQ multiplex PCR reads with MiXCR, one row per CDR3 protein. In the table there are over 95,000 distinct CDR3 sequences, about 93% of which are singletons. The source material was CD4+ T cells from PBMCs. The receptor set was obtained from a human donor in good health.

This clonotype came up once. The chain couples TRBV6-5 to TRBJ2-2; no definite D call. Germline lookup yields CDR1 MNHEY and CDR2 SVGAGI. With 8 bases removed from V and 7 bases from J, the gap between germline ends came to 11 bases. This CDR3 comprises 12 residues. CDR3 nucleotides: TGTGCCAGCTGCCAGCAGGTCGGGGAGCTGTTTTTT. Protein product: CASCQQVGELFF.

This chain's CDR3 is CATSRGGAGSYEQYF. The CDR3 DNA reads TGTGCCACCAGCAGAGGGGGGGCAGGGTCCTACGAGCAGTACTTC. This chain connects TRBV15 to TRBJ2-7; D possibly matches TRBD1 or TRBD2 (6 bases each). In germline, CDR1 is LNHNV, CDR2 YYDKDF (reference sequence). Trimming shortened V by 1 base and J by 1 base, and 11 bases separated the two germline ends. The CDR3 runs 15 residues.

The chain couples TRBV6-6 to TRBJ2-3; D possibly corresponds to TRBD2 (6 bases). Germline CDR1 is MNHNY and CDR2 is SVGAGI (reference sequence). Trimming left V 2 bases short and J 2 bases short, with 8 bases between. CDR3 length: 14 residues. The CDR3: CASSYAGTTDTQYF. The CDR3 region has the DNA TGTGCCAGCAGTTACGCGGGGACCACAGATACGCAGTATTTT.

DNA of the CDR3: TGTGCCAGCAGTTTATCGGAACGTCAGCCCCAGCATTTT. It encodes CASSLSERQPQHF. The chain couples TRBV27 to TRBJ1-5, with no clear D. CDR3 length equals 13 residues. In germline, CDR1 is MNHEY, CDR2 SMNVEV (reference sequence). V lost 0 bases, J lost 6 bases, and 6 bases lay in between.

The CDR3 sequence: CASSQGGGLETQYF. DNA of the CDR3: TGCGCCAGCAGCCAAGGAGGGGGGTTAGAGACCCAGTACTTC. V is TRBV4-3 and J is TRBJ2-5; tentatively, D is TRBD1 or TRBD2 (6 bases each). Between the trimmed V and J ends, which lost 1 base and 4 bases, there was a span of 10 bases. Looked up from germline, CDR1 is LGHNA and CDR2 is YSLEER. The CDR3 has 14 residues.

The chain links TRBV10-3 to TRBJ2-1; tentatively, D is TRBD1 (6 bases). Germline V gene sequence: CDR1 ENHRY, CDR2 SYGVKD. The CDR3 has 15 amino acids. V lost 0 bases, J lost 3 bases, and 9 bases lay in between. CDR3 in amino acids: CAISESQQGYNEQFF. The DNA of the CDR3 is TGTGCCATCAGTGAGTCACAACAGGGCTACAATGAGCAGTTCTTC.

The rearrangement joins TRBV5-1 to TRBJ2-7; TRBD2 matches at 8 bases. Germline CDR1 is SGHRS and CDR2 is YFSETQ. Losses at the gene ends were 4 bases for V and 9 bases for J; bases not matched to a gene: 12. The CDR3 contains 14 residues. CDR3 coding DNA: TGCGCCAGCAGCCCCGGGTTAGCGGGATCGACGCAGTACTTC. Protein: CASSPGLAGSTQYF.

This clonotype appeared a single time. This chain uses TRBV20-1 with TRBJ1-4; TRBD1 is a possible D gene (6 bases). Germline assignment: CDR1 DFQATT and CDR2 SNEGSKA (reference sequence). V lost 4 bases, J lost 4 bases, and 16 bases lay in between. The CDR3 covers 15 residues. The CDR3 sequence: CSAINRDASNEKLFF. CDR3 coding DNA: TGCAGTGCTATCAACAGGGACGCGAGTAATGAAAAACTGTTTTTT.

The chain is built from TRBV2 and TRBJ2-7; D is uncertain. V dropped 4 bases and J dropped 2 bases, with 12 bases sitting between them. CDR1 is SNHLY, CDR2 FYNNEI, per germline. The CDR3 covers 14 residues. The chain's CDR3 is CASSVTVAAYEQYF. CDR3 sequence (DNA): TGTGCCAGCAGTGTAACAGTCGCAGCCTACGAGCAGTACTTC. The variable domain in full, with the rest retrieved from reference TRBV2 and TRBJ2-7, is EPEVTQTPSHQVTQMGQEVILRCVPISNHLYFYWYRQILGQKVEFLVSFYNNEISEKSEIFDDQFSVERPDGSNFTLKIRSTKLEDSAMYFCASSVTVAAYEQYFGPGTRLTVT.

The count of this clonotype is one. The chain has TRBV5-5 and TRBJ1-2; 7 bases are shared with TRBD1. The length of the CDR3 is 14 residues. Per the germline V gene, CDR1 is SGHKS and CDR2 is YYEKEE (reference sequence). V shed 3 bases, J shed 4 bases, and the junction held 6 bases outside the gene matches. The CDR3 is CASSSDRVRYGYTF. In DNA form, the CDR3 reads TGTGCCAGCAGCTCCGACAGGGTTCGCTATGGCTACACCTTC.

The chain has TRBV29-1 and TRBJ1-2; tentatively, D is TRBD1 (5 bases). Trimming stripped 6 bases from V and 6 bases from J, with 20 bases between. There are 14 residues in the CDR3. Per germline, CDR1 SQVTM and CDR2 ANQGSEA. The CDR3 DNA reads as TGCAGCGTCGGAACGCCGGGACTCGAGCATGGCTACACCTTC. Amino acids: CSVGTPGLEHGYTF.

The chain is built from TRBV12-3 or TRBV12-4 and TRBJ2-1; D uncertain. The ends were cut back, 5 bases at V and 6 bases at J, with 14 bases in the middle. There are 14 residues in the CDR3. The CDR3 region has the DNA TGTGCCAGCAGTCCCGACGGCAGACTCAATGAGCAGTTCTTC. Translating it yields CASSPDGRLNEQFF.

The rearrangement links TRBV7-9 to TRBJ2-1; either TRBD1 or TRBD2 may supply D (5 bases each). The CDR3 is made up of 17 amino acids. Trimming took 0 bases from V and 1 from J, leaving 13 bases between them. CDR1 is SEHNR and CDR2 is FQNEAQ in the germline V gene (reference sequence). The chain's CDR3 is CASSLAVEGWSYNEQFF. Here the CDR3 DNA reads TGTGCCAGCAGCTTAGCGGTAGAGGGGTGGTCCTACAATGAGCAGTTCTTC. Complete variable domain (other parts from reference TRBV7-9 and TRBJ2-1): DTGVSQNPRHKITKRGQNVTFRCDPISEHNRLYWYRQTLGQGPEFLTYFQNEAQLEKSRLLSDRFSAERPKGSFSTLEIQRTEQGDSAMYLCASSLAVEGWSYNEQFFGPGTRLTVL.

V is TRBV20-1 and J is TRBJ2-3; D may be TRBD1 or TRBD2 (7 bases each). Germline-derived CDR1 and CDR2 are DFQATT and SNEGSKA (reference sequence). The CDR3 runs 16 residues. V shed 6 bases and J shed 5 bases, with 24 bases lying between them. The DNA for the CDR3 is TGCAGTGCAGGCACCCCACAGGGGAGGGATGGAGATACGCAGTATTTT. Its protein is CSAGTPQGRDGDTQYF.

The chain uses TRBV7-3 and TRBJ2-1; D is possibly TRBD1 (6 bases). CDR1 and CDR2 from the germline V gene are SGHTA and FQGTGA. This CDR3 comprises 12 residues. V was pared by 1 base and J by 11 bases, with 9 bases between. The CDR3 nucleotides are TGTGCCAGCAGCTTAATAGGGGGAAAGCAGTTCTTC. It is translated as CASSLIGGKQFF.

This chain connects TRBV7-9 to TRBJ2-7; the D is unclear. CDR3 length: 10 residues. Germline loops: CDR1 SEHNR, CDR2 FQNEAQ (reference sequence). Trimming stripped 7 bases from V and 6 bases from J, with 7 bases between. In nucleotides, the CDR3 is TGTGCCAGCATCGGAATCGAGCAGTACTTC. It specifies CASIGIEQYF.

The J gene is TRBJ1-4, the V gene TRBV4-1; D might be TRBD1 (5 bases). The germline CDR1 and CDR2 sequences are MGHRA and YSYEKL. This CDR3 comprises 16 residues. The V end lost 8 bases, the J end lost 4 bases, and 20 bases lay between the germline ends. The CDR3 DNA sequence: TGCGCCAGCGCAACGGTTAAGGGACTGCGTAATGAAAAACTGTTTTTT. It encodes CASATVKGLRNEKLFF.

The chain carries TRBV19 and TRBJ2-5; 8 bases agree with TRBD1. The V and J ends lost 7 bases and 5 bases, in that order; junction bases with no gene match: 6. This CDR3 spans 13 amino acids. Per germline, CDR1 LNHDA and CDR2 SQIVND (reference sequence). The chain's CDR3 is CASNHRGIETQYF. The CDR3 nucleotides read TGTGCCAGTAACCACAGGGGGATCGAGACCCAGTACTTC.

This clonotype was found once. This sequence joins TRBV5-1 and TRBJ1-2; D gene unclear. The V gene's germline CDR1 is SGHRS and CDR2 YFSETQ. V was trimmed by 1 base and J by 5 bases, leaving 9 bases between them. There are 13 residues in the CDR3. The CDR3 region has the DNA TGCGCCAGCAGCTTGTCGGCAGGATATGGCTACACCTTC. Amino acid sequence: CASSLSAGYGYTF.

V gene TRBV5-1 combines with J gene TRBJ2-7, with 8 nucleotides matching TRBD2. The CDR3 is made up of 16 amino acids. Germline V CDR1 and CDR2: SGHRS, YFSETQ. V shed 0 bases, J shed 0 bases, and the junction held 5 bases outside the gene matches. In DNA form, the CDR3 reads TGCGCCAGCAGCTTGGAGGCTAGCGGGTTCTCCTACGAGCAGTACTTC. This codes for CASSLEASGFSYEQYF.

The rearrangement joins TRBV5-4 to TRBJ2-2, with D tentatively TRBD2 (5 bases). This CDR3 has 14 amino acids. Trimming took 0 bases from V and 7 from J, leaving 10 bases between them. CDR1 and CDR2 (germline): SGHNT, YYREEE (reference sequence). The CDR3 region is CASSLVSVGGELFF. The CDR3 DNA reads TGTGCCAGCAGCTTGGTTAGCGTAGGCGGGGAGCTGTTTTTT.

This chain links TRBV7-8 with TRBJ2-5, with D possibly being TRBD1 (6 bases). Trimming took 7 bases from V and 5 from J, leaving 17 bases between them. CDR1 is SGHVS, CDR2 FQNEAQ, per germline. This CDR3 has 14 residues. CDR3: CASKNTGSTETQYF. CDR3 in DNA: TGTGCCAGCAAAAATACAGGGAGCACGGAGACCCAGTACTTC.

CDR3 amino acids: CASSYREGALAKNIQYF. The CDR3 nucleotides read TGTGCCAGCAGTTACCGGGAGGGGGCTTTGGCCAAAAACATTCAGTACTTC. The chain is built from TRBV6-2 or TRBV6-3 and TRBJ2-4, with D possibly being TRBD2 (8 bases). The V and J ends lost 2 bases and 1 base respectively, with 15 bases between them. CDR1 and CDR2 from the germline V gene are MNHEY and SVGEGT. The CDR3 totals 17 residues.

The V call is TRBV3-1, the J call TRBJ2-5; 10 nucleotides match TRBD2. Germline CDR1 LGHDT, CDR2 YNNKEL (reference sequence). This CDR3 region has 14 residues. V lost 4 bases and J lost 2; bases outside the gene matches: 1. The CDR3 DNA sequence: TGTGCCAGCAGCCCTAGCGGGGGTCAAGAGACCCAGTACTTC. Its protein is CASSPSGGQETQYF.

This sequence joins TRBV3-1 and TRBJ1-1; the D gene is possibly TRBD1 (6 bases). Trimming removed 4 bases at V and 5 bases at J, with 26 bases between. Per germline, CDR1 LGHDT and CDR2 YNNKEL (reference sequence). This CDR3 region has 18 residues. CDR3 amino acids: CASSPTRSDTGLGTEAFF. The CDR3, as DNA: TGTGCCAGCAGCCCCACCAGATCCGATACAGGGCTAGGAACTGAAGCTTTCTTT.